This T cell receptor (beta chain) was sequenced for a study of a mutant IDH1 vaccine in newly diagnosed glioma. V lost 7 bases, J lost 0 bases, and 20 bases lay in between. The CDR3 contains 17 residues. Germline-derived CDR1 and CDR2 are SGHRS and YFSETQ. As to this clone: The antigen is unknown.

Time point denoted: week 35, safety follow-up. Doses of 300 ug of mutant IDH1 20-mer peptide were given with topical imiquimod. TCRdb's table, derived via immunoSEQ multiplex PCR, lists solely in-frame clones and lacks some. The profile covers around 32,000 clones, with roughly 80% appearing a single time and 7.1% taken by the ten largest. The V gene is TRBV5-1, the J gene TRBJ2-1, with D perhaps matching TRBD2 (7 bases). The input for sequencing was PBMCs, taken from a glioma patient whose treatment included an IDH1 peptide vaccine. The TCR was taken from a woman between 18 and 30 years old with glioma. The DNA for the CDR3 is TGCGCCAGCTCTGGGGGGGGCGGGGTTAGCTCCTACAATGAGCAGTTCTTC. It yields the protein CASSGGGGVSSYNEQFF.